A single sample gave rise to the 23 T cell receptor beta chains below, sequenced in a study of blood T cell repertoires in COVID-19. The repertoire was sequenced with immunoSEQ multiplex PCR; TCRdb's copy has only in-frame clones and lacks some. The sample includes tens of thousands of clones, roughly nine tenths of them seen just once. Sequenced sample: peripheral blood. These receptors were obtained from a man in his fifties or sixties with acute or convalescent COVID-19.

The chain uses TRBV6-1 and TRBJ1-6; D is unclear. The CDR3 is 15 amino acids. Germline-derived CDR1 and CDR2 are MNHNS and SASEGT. V gave up 2 bases and J gave up 6 bases, with 11 bases separating them. The CDR3 reads CASSELAESNSPLHF. In DNA form, the CDR3 reads TGTGCCAGCAGTGAATTGGCGGAGAGTAATTCACCCCTCCACTTT.

This rearrangement joins TRBV2 to TRBJ2-7; 9 positions match TRBD2. Germline V gives CDR1 SNHLY, CDR2 FYNNEI. The CDR3 is 13 amino acids. V lost 6 bases, J lost 2 bases, and 2 bases stayed unmatched. The CDR3, as DNA: TGTGCCAGCAGGACTAGCGGTCCCTACGAGCAGTACTTC. The encoded protein is CASRTSGPYEQYF.

V usage is TRBV12-3 or TRBV12-4 and J usage is TRBJ2-5; D is unclear. This CDR3 has 13 residues. Trimming pared 3 bases from V and 1 base from J, leaving 6 bases between. In DNA, the CDR3 is TGTGCCAGCAGTTTGAACAGCCAAGAGACCCAGTACTTC. Protein product: CASSLNSQETQYF.

The CDR3 spells CAISESKTNRGETQYF. The CDR3 region has the DNA TGTGCCATCAGTGAGTCCAAGACTAACCGTGGGGAGACCCAGTACTTC. The chain carries TRBV10-3 and TRBJ2-5; D is possibly TRBD2 (5 bases). CDR1 ENHRY and CDR2 SYGVKD come from the germline V gene. This CDR3 comprises 16 residues. Trimming stripped 0 bases from V and 5 bases from J, with 16 bases between.

The rearrangement links TRBV27 to TRBJ1-1; 11 bases map to TRBD1. J gave up 5 bases and V 5 bases, and 10 bases lay outside the gene matches. The CDR3 covers 16 residues. In germline, CDR1 is MNHEY, CDR2 SMNVEV (reference sequence). CDR3 bases: TGTGCCAGCAGTCTCTCCGGACAGGGGGCAAGGACTGAAGCTTTCTTT. Amino acid sequence: CASSLSGQGARTEAFF.

This rearrangement joins TRBV5-5 to TRBJ1-1; 7 bases match TRBD1. The germline V gene has CDR1 SGHKS and CDR2 YYEKEE (reference sequence). Trimming removed 4 bases from V and 4 bases from J; junction bases left unmatched: 7. CDR3 size: 14 residues. The CDR3 DNA reads as TGTGCCAGCAGCCTCCGGGACAGTATCACTGAAGCTTTCTTT. Translating it yields CASSLRDSITEAFF.

This chain links TRBV13 with TRBJ2-3; D uncertain. Germline CDR1 reads PRHDT; CDR2 reads FYEKMQ (reference sequence). The CDR3 is 12 amino acids. Trimming pared 4 bases from V and 6 bases from J, leaving 8 bases between. The CDR3 nucleotides read TGTGCCAGCAGCTCCACTTGGGATACGCAGTATTTT. This translates into CASSSTWDTQYF.

This clone appeared a few times. V and J are TRBV6-5 and TRBJ1-2; D might be TRBD1 (5 bases). Germline values: CDR1 MNHEY, CDR2 SVGAGI. This CDR3 region has 13 residues. V was trimmed by 6 bases and J by 8 bases, leaving 16 bases between them. The DNA for the CDR3 is TGTGCCAGCAGGGACGGGACGGGGGACGGCTACACCTTC. Translation gives CASRDGTGDGYTF.

The chain recombines TRBV18 with TRBJ2-5; no clear D. The CDR3 length is 13 residues. The germline V gene encodes CDR1 KGHSH and CDR2 LQKENI. The V end lost 3 bases, the J end lost 3 bases, and 8 bases lay between the germline ends. CDR3: CASSPGLEETQYF. CDR3 in DNA: TGTGCCAGCTCACCGGGTCTAGAAGAGACCCAGTACTTC.

This chain joins TRBV6-1 and TRBJ2-3; tentative D call: TRBD1 (6 bases). This CDR3 is built from 15 residues. Germline assignment: CDR1 MNHNS and CDR2 SASEGT. Trimming removed 3 bases from V and 3 bases from J, with 13 bases in between. DNA of the CDR3: TGTGCCAGCAGTGACAGGGGTCTTGGGACAGATACGCAGTATTTT. Translating it yields CASSDRGLGTDTQYF.

This clone was counted only a few times. V and J are TRBV14 and TRBJ1-2; D is unresolved. Trimming took 1 base from V and 3 from J, leaving 6 bases between them. Germline CDR1 and CDR2: SGHDN and FVKESK. This CDR3 comprises 13 residues. The CDR3 bases are TGTGCCAGCAGCCAAGTGGCCCACTATGGCTACACCTTC. Its translation: CASSQVAHYGYTF.

The DNA for the CDR3 is TGTGCCAGCTCCTCCGGACTAGCCTACGAGCAGTACTTC. Translating it yields CASSSGLAYEQYF. This chain links TRBV18 with TRBJ2-7; 7 bases are a match to TRBD2. Per germline, CDR1 KGHSH and CDR2 LQKENI. Trimming took 6 bases from V and 2 from J; bases not matched to a gene: 4. The CDR3 contains 13 residues. Combining the CDR3 with reference TRBV18 and TRBJ2-7 gives the whole variable domain NAGVMQNPRHLVRRRGQEARLRCSPMKGHSHVYWYRQLPEEGLKFMVYLQKENIIDESGMPKERFSAEFPKEGPSILRIQQVVRGDSAAYFCASSSGLAYEQYFGPGTRLTVT.

This rearrangement joins TRBV4-3 to TRBJ2-2, with D perhaps TRBD1 (6 bases). The germline CDR1 and CDR2 sequences are LGHNA and YSLEER. The CDR3 is 14 residues long. Trimming stripped 4 bases from V and 5 bases from J, with 11 bases between. The CDR3 loop reads CASSPPTGTGELFF. CDR3 bases: TGCGCCAGCAGCCCCCCCACAGGGACCGGGGAGCTGTTTTTT.

The V call is TRBV6-4, the J call TRBJ2-1, with 9 nucleotides matching TRBD2. Germline assignment: CDR1 MRHNA and CDR2 SNTAGT. There are 16 residues in the CDR3. V trimming: 3 bases; J trimming: 3 bases; junction bases outside the gene matches: 6. In DNA form, the CDR3 reads TGTGCCAGCAGTGAGTTAGCGGGAGCTCTCTACAATGAGCAGTTCTTC. It encodes CASSELAGALYNEQFF.

The rearrangement links TRBV18 to TRBJ2-2, with unresolved D. Germline values: CDR1 KGHSH, CDR2 LQKENI. The CDR3 sequence is 14 residues long. V was pared by 2 bases and J by 0 bases, with 4 bases between. CDR3 in DNA: TGTGCCAGCTCACCAACAGCGAACACCGGGGAGCTGTTTTTT. As protein: CASSPTANTGELFF.

V is TRBV4-1 and J is TRBJ2-1; 10 bases fit TRBD2. Per germline, CDR1 MGHRA and CDR2 YSYEKL. The CDR3 is made up of 16 amino acids. V shed 0 bases and J 9 bases; nucleotides not matched to a gene: 8. CDR3 DNA: TGCGCCAGCAGCCAAGATCCAGCGGGGGGGGGCAGTGAGCAGTTCTTC. Translating it yields CASSQDPAGGGSEQFF.

V gene TRBV5-4 combines with J gene TRBJ2-7; a possible D gene is TRBD1 (5 bases). CDR3 length equals 12 residues. Trimming cost V 2 bases and J 11 bases, with 14 bases left between them. CDR1 and CDR2 from the germline V gene are SGHNT and YYREEE (reference sequence). The DNA of the CDR3 is TGTGCCAGCAGCTTCGAAAGGGTCAGGGAGTACTTC. Its translation: CASSFERVREYF.

This clone was seen once. V and J are TRBV19 and TRBJ1-4; the match to TRBD1 covers 9 bases. V was clipped by 11 bases and J by 6 bases; unmatched bases: 7. Germline CDR1 reads LNHDA; CDR2 reads SQIVND (reference sequence). This CDR3 contains 13 residues. Written as DNA, the CDR3 is TGTGCCTGCCGGGACAGGGAATATGAAAAACTGTTTTTT. Encoded protein: CACRDREYEKLFF.

V is TRBV12-2 and J is TRBJ2-5; the table's D call, TRBD1, was not checked against the DNA. TRBV12-2 is a recognized pseudogene. CDR3 length equals 17 residues. The CDR3 DNA is TGTGCAAGTCGCTTAGCGAACGCTGGGGCTTTAGGGGAGACCCAGTACTTC. It specifies CASRLANAGALGETQYF.

The chain has TRBV14 and TRBJ1-3; maybe TRBD1 (6 bases). The CDR3 totals 16 residues. The germline V and J ends were trimmed by 4 bases and 0 bases, with 13 bases remaining between them. Per germline, CDR1 SGHDN and CDR2 FVKESK. DNA for the CDR3: TGTGCCAGCAGCCGAGTGACAGGACACTCTGGAAACACCATATATTTT. Translation gives CASSRVTGHSGNTIYF.

The rearrangement uses TRBV4-1 and TRBJ2-3, with D tentatively TRBD2 (6 bases). Trimming took off 4 bases at V and 5 bases at J, with 13 bases between the two ends. Germline assignment: CDR1 MGHRA and CDR2 YSYEKL. The CDR3 is 14 residues long. The CDR3 nucleotides are TGCGCCAGCAGCCTATTCCCTAGCGTAGATACGCAGTATTTT. Its protein product is CASSLFPSVDTQYF.

Concerning this clone: Its ends do not fully match the called genes, so a read error is possible. The gene calls are TRBV2 and TRBJ2-3; 8 bases align to TRBD2. Germline CDR1 is SNHLY and CDR2 is FYNNEI. The CDR3 has 14 residues. The CDR3 coding sequence is TGTGCCAGCGGTGACGGGAGGGATGCAGATACGCAGTATTTT. It encodes CASGDGRDADTQYF.

CDR3 in amino acids: CASARATGADTQYF. In nucleotides, the CDR3 is TGTGCTAGTGCCCGAGCGACAGGGGCAGATACGCAGTATTTT. The chain links TRBV12-5 to TRBJ2-3, with TRBD1 identical over 8 bases. Looked up from germline, CDR1 is LGHNT and CDR2 is FRNRAP. V shed 7 bases, J shed 4 bases, and the junction held 7 bases outside the gene matches. The CDR3 is 14 amino acids.